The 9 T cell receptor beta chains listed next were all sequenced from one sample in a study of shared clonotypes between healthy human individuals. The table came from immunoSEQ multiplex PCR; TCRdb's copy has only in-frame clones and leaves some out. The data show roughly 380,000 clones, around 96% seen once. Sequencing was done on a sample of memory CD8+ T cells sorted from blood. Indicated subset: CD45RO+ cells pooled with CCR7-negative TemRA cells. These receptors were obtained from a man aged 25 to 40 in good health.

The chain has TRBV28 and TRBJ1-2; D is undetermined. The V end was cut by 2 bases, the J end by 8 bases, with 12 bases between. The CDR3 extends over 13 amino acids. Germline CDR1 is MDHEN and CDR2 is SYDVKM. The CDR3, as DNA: TGTGCCAGCAGTTTAATCCGGGGAGGAGGCTACACCTTC. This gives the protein CASSLIRGGGYTF.

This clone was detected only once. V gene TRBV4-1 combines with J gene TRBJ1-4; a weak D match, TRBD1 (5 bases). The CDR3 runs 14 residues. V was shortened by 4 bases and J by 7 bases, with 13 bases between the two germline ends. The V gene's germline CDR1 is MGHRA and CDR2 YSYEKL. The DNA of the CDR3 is TGCGCCAGCAGCCCGATTGGGGCAGGTGAAAAACTGTTTTTT. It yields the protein CASSPIGAGEKLFF.

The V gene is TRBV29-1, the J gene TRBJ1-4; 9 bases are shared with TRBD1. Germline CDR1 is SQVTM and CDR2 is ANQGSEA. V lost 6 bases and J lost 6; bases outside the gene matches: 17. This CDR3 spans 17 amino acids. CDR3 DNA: TGCAGCGTCTCCGTAACCAACAGGGGGCGTCGGGATGAAAAACTGTTTTTT. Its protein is CSVSVTNRGRRDEKLFF.

The CDR3 nucleotides read TGTGCCTCGACTAGCCCGAACACCGGGGAGCTGTTTTTT. Residues: CASTSPNTGELFF. The chain couples TRBV30 to TRBJ2-2, with 7 nucleotides matching TRBD2. Germline CDR1 reads GTSNPN; CDR2 reads SVGIG (reference sequence). The CDR3 runs to 13 residues. Trimming at V came to 7 bases and at J to 0 bases, leaving 2 bases not matched to a gene.

CDR3 sequence (DNA): TGTGCCACCAGCAGGGACAGGGAGGTAGGGCCCCAGCATTTT. Translated: CATSRDREVGPQHF. The chain employs TRBV15 and TRBJ1-5; 8 bases map to TRBD1. The CDR3 runs to 14 residues. The germline gives CDR1 LNHNV, CDR2 YYDKDF (reference sequence). V was clipped by 3 bases and J by 9 bases; unmatched bases: 7.

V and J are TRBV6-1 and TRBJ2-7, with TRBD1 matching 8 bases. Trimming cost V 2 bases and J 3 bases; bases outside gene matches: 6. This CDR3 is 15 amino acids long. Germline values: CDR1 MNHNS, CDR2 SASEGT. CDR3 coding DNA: TGTGCCAGCAGTGAAAGGGACAGGAGGAGCTACGAGCAGTACTTC. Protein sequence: CASSERDRRSYEQYF.

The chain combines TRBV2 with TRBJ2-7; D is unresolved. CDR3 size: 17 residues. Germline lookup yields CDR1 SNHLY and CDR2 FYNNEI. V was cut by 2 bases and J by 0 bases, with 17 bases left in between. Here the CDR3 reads CASSEHRLPGYSYEQYF. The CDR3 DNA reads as TGTGCCAGCAGTGAACACCGACTGCCGGGCTACTCCTACGAGCAGTACTTC.

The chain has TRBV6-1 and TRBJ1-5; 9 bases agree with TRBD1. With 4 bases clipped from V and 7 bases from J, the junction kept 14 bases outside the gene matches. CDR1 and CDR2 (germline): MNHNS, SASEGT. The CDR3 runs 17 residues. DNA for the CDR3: TGTGCCAGCAGTGGAACGCCGGGACAGGGATTCGGACAGCCCCAGCATTTT. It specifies CASSGTPGQGFGQPQHF.

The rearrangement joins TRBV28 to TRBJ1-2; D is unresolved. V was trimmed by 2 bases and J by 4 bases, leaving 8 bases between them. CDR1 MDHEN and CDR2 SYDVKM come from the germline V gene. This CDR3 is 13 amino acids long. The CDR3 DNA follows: TGTGCCAGCAGTTTAGGCAGGCCCTATGGCTACACCTTC. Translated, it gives CASSLGRPYGYTF.